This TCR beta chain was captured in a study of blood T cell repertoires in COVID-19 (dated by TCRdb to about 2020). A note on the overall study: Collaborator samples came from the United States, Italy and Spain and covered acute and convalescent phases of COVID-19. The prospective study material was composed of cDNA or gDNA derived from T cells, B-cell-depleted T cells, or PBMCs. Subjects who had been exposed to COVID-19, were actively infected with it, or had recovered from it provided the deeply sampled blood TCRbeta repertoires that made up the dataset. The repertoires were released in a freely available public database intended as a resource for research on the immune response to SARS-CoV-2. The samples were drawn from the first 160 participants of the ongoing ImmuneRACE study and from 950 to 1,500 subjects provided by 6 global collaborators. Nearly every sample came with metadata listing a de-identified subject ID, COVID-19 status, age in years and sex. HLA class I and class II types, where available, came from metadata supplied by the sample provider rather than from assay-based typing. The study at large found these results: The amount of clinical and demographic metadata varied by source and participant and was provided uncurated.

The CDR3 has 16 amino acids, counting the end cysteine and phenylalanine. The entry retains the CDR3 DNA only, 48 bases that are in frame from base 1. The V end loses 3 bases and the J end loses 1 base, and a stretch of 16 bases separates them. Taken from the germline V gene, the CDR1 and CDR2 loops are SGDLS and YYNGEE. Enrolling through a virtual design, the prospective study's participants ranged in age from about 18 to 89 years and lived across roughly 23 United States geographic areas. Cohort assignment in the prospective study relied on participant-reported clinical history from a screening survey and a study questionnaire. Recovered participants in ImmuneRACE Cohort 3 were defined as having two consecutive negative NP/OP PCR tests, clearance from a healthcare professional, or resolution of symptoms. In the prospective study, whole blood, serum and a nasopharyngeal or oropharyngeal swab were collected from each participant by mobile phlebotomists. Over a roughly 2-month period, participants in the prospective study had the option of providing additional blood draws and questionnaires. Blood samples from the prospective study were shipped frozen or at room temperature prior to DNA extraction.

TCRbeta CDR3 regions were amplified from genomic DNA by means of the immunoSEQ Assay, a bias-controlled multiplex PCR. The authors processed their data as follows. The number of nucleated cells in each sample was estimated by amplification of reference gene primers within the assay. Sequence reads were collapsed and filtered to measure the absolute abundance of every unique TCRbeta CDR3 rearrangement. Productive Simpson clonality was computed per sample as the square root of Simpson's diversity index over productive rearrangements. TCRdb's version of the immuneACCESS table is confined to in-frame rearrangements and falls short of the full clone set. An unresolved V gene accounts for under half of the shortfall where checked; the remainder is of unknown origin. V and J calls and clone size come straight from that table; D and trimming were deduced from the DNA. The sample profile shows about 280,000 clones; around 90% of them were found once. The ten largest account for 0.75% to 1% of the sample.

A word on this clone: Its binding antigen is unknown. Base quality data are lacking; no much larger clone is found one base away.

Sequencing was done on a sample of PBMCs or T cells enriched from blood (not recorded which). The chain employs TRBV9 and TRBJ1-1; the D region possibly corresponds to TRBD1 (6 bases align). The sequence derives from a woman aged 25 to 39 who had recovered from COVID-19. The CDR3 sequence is CASSEFQGQSNTEAFF. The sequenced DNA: TGTGCCAGCAGCGAATTTCAAGGACAGTCGAACACTGAAGCTTTCTTT.